Each of the 30 T cell receptor beta chains below was sequenced from the same sample in a study of cytomegalovirus exposure and HLA in healthy donors. A multiplex PCR was run with 60 Vbeta primers and 13 Jbeta primers. The table came from immunoSEQ multiplex PCR; TCRdb's copy has only in-frame clones and leaves some out. This sample has 100,000 to 150,000 clones, with about 80% found just once. The sequencing sample was made of PBMCs. These receptor sequences come from a man between 18 and 35 years old in good health and CMV-seronegative.

The rearrangement uses TRBV19 and TRBJ2-7; TRBD2 might be the D (5 bases). Germline V CDR1 and CDR2: LNHDA, SQIVND (reference sequence). CDR3 length: 11 amino acids. The germline V and J ends were trimmed by 7 bases and 6 bases, with 10 bases remaining between them. The CDR3 protein is CASTGAAEQYF. CDR3 DNA: TGTGCCAGTACTGGAGCGGCCGAGCAGTACTTC. The whole variable domain, filled in from reference TRBV19 and TRBJ2-7, reads DGGITQSPKYLFRKEGQNVTLSCEQNLNHDAMYWYRQDPGQGLRLIYYSQIVNDFQKGDIAEGYSVSREKKESFPLTVTSAQKNPTAFYLCASTGAAEQYFGPGTRLTVT.

V gene TRBV2 combines with J gene TRBJ1-2; TRBD1 agrees at 7 bases. In germline, CDR1 is SNHLY, CDR2 FYNNEI. After removal of 8 bases from V and 5 bases from J, the junction contained 8 bases not matched to a gene. The CDR3 extends over 13 amino acids. The CDR3: CASHPRDSYGYTF. CDR3 DNA sequence: TGTGCCAGCCACCCCCGGGACAGTTATGGCTACACCTTC.

This chain uses TRBV5-8 with TRBJ1-6, with D perhaps matching TRBD1 (6 bases). Germline CDR1 and CDR2: SGHTS and YDEGEE. Trimming left V 4 bases short and J 7 bases short, with 12 bases between. The CDR3 is 14 residues long. This chain's CDR3 is CASSPTGQNSPLHF. Written as DNA, the CDR3 is TGTGCCAGCAGCCCTACGGGACAAAATTCACCCCTCCACTTT.

The rearrangement links TRBV5-5 to TRBJ1-6, with 7 positions matching TRBD1. Losses at the gene ends were 2 bases for V and 6 bases for J; bases not matched to a gene: 2. Germline CDR1 is SGHKS and CDR2 is YYEKEE (reference sequence). CDR3 length: 14 residues. The CDR3 DNA sequence: TGTGCCAGCAGCTTAACAGGGGTTAATTCACCCCTCCACTTT. Amino acid sequence: CASSLTGVNSPLHF.

This chain links TRBV5-4 with TRBJ1-1; 8 positions match TRBD1. CDR1 SGHNT and CDR2 YYREEE come from the germline V gene (reference sequence). The length of the CDR3 is 15 residues. The V gene end was trimmed by 4 bases and the J gene end by 2 bases; junction bases not matched to a gene: 7. CDR3: CASSQTGVLNTEAFF. Written as DNA, the CDR3 is TGTGCCAGCAGCCAGACAGGGGTCTTAAACACTGAAGCTTTCTTT.

The V call is TRBV28, the J call TRBJ1-4, with 7 nucleotides matching TRBD1. This CDR3 has 13 residues. V was pared by 1 base and J by 9 bases, with 2 bases of the junction left unmatched. Germline V gives CDR1 MDHEN, CDR2 SYDVKM. The CDR3 DNA sequence: TGTGCCAGCAGTTTATCGACAGGGAAAAAACTGTTTTTT. Protein: CASSLSTGKKLFF.

Only a few counts were recorded for this clone. The chain is built from TRBV7-2 and TRBJ2-5, with unresolved D. The CDR3 runs 11 residues. CDR1 and CDR2 from the germline V gene are SGHTA and FQGNSA. V lost 6 bases and J lost 5, with 7 bases in between. In DNA form, the CDR3 reads TGTGCCAGCAGTTCCCTGGAGACCCAGTACTTC. Translated, it gives CASSSLETQYF.

There are a few counts of this clone. The genes are TRBV5-4 and TRBJ2-1, with 8 bases lining up with TRBD2. V gave up 3 bases and J gave up 5 bases; unmatched junction bases: 7. Per germline, CDR1 SGHNT and CDR2 YYREEE (reference sequence). This CDR3 contains 15 residues. CDR3 protein: CASSYVAGRNNEQFF. The CDR3 DNA follows: TGTGCCAGCAGCTACGTAGCGGGGAGAAACAATGAGCAGTTCTTC.

The gene calls are TRBV7-2 and TRBJ2-3, with 7 nucleotides matching TRBD2. Trimming cost V 4 bases and J 5 bases; bases outside gene matches: 6. The CDR3 sequence is 14 residues long. Germline loops: CDR1 SGHTA, CDR2 FQGNSA. CDR3 sequence: CASSWGGLGDTQYF. The CDR3 DNA sequence: TGTGCCAGCAGCTGGGGGGGACTGGGAGATACGCAGTATTTT.

V gene TRBV23-1 combines with J gene TRBJ2-3; 8 bases match TRBD1. TRBV23-1 is classed as an ORF, of uncertain function. The J segment lost 3 bases and the V segment lost 2 bases, leaving 7 bases of the junction unmatched. The CDR3 sequence is 16 residues long. CDR3 nucleotides: TGCGCCAGCAGTCAAGTATTTAGGACAGGGACAGATACGCAGTATTTT. Protein: CASSQVFRTGTDTQYF.

The rearrangement joins TRBV2 to TRBJ2-1; 12 bases align to TRBD2. The CDR3 extends over 17 amino acids. V lost 6 bases and J lost 4; bases outside the gene matches: 10. CDR1 and CDR2 (germline): SNHLY, FYNNEI. The CDR3: CASRTPPSGGVYNEQFF. The CDR3 DNA reads as TGTGCCAGCAGGACACCCCCTAGCGGGGGGGTTTACAATGAGCAGTTCTTC.

The chain couples TRBV27 to TRBJ2-1; 9 bases line up with TRBD2. Trimming cost V 3 bases and J 7 bases; bases outside gene matches: 7. From germline, CDR1 is MNHEY and CDR2 SMNVEV (reference sequence). The CDR3 has 15 amino acids. The chain's CDR3 is CASSFPAGGKNEQFF. In nucleotides, the CDR3 is TGTGCCAGCAGTTTCCCAGCGGGGGGTAAAAATGAGCAGTTCTTC.

The rearrangement uses TRBV7-2 and TRBJ2-3; 16 bases map to TRBD2. V dropped 0 bases and J dropped 4; count of bases not matched to a gene: 1. CDR3 size: 17 residues. Looked up from germline, CDR1 is SGHTA and CDR2 is FQGNSA. The chain's CDR3 is CASSLAGLAGGPDTQYF. CDR3 coding DNA: TGTGCCAGCAGCTTAGCGGGACTAGCGGGGGGGCCAGATACGCAGTATTTT.

The genes are TRBV7-2 and TRBJ2-1, with 7 bases that match TRBD2. This CDR3 has 15 residues. V gave up 5 bases and J gave up 4 bases; unmatched junction bases: 8. The germline CDR1 and CDR2 sequences are SGHTA and FQGNSA. CDR3 bases: TGTGCCAGCAGCCCCCGGGTAGCGGGTTACAATGAGCAGTTCTTC. This sequence encodes CASSPRVAGYNEQFF.

The chain links TRBV4-3 to TRBJ2-5; D possibly corresponds to TRBD1 (5 bases). The end of the DNA aligns better with TRBJ2-7, so the J call may be wrong. Germline V gene lookup returns CDR1 LGHNA and CDR2 YSLEER. The length of the CDR3 is 15 residues. This CDR3 is CASSQDLGQGNEQYF. The CDR3 bases are TGCGCCAGCAGCCAAGATCTCGGCCAGGGAAACGAGCAGTACTTC.

V is TRBV25-1 and J is TRBJ1-6; 7 bases align to TRBD1. The CDR3 sequence is 14 residues long. Per the germline V gene, CDR1 is MGHDK and CDR2 is SYGVNS. Germline trimming cut 8 bases from V and 7 bases from J; bases unmatched to any gene: 8. Here the CDR3 DNA reads TGTGCCAGCGGACGACAGGGTCCAAATTCACCCCTCCACTTT. Translated: CASGRQGPNSPLHF.

The chain employs TRBV7-8 and TRBJ2-7; D unclear. V gave up 1 base and J gave up 3 bases, with 10 bases separating them. Germline values: CDR1 SGHVS, CDR2 FQNEAQ. There are 14 residues in the CDR3. The chain's CDR3 is CASSLGAVFYEQYF. The CDR3 DNA follows: TGTGCCAGCAGCTTAGGGGCAGTATTCTACGAGCAGTACTTC.

This rearrangement joins TRBV5-4 to TRBJ1-1; D gene uncertain. V dropped 6 bases and J dropped 0 bases, with 24 bases sitting between them. The CDR3 is 18 residues long. Germline values: CDR1 SGHNT, CDR2 YYREEE (reference sequence). In DNA, the CDR3 is TGTGCCAGCACCGATATTCCCGAACTTAATATGTTGAACACTGAAGCTTTCTTT. Amino acids: CASTDIPELNMLNTEAFF.

Written as DNA, the CDR3 is TGCACCAGCAGCCAAGGAGCGGGGTCTAAAGCCAAAAACATTCAGTACTTC. As protein: CTSSQGAGSKAKNIQYF. The chain joins TRBV1 to TRBJ2-4; the table's D gene call, TRBD2, was not cross checked with the DNA. TRBV1 is a listed pseudogene. The CDR3 contains 17 residues.

The rearrangement links TRBV18 to TRBJ2-2; 9 bases line up with TRBD2. Per the germline V gene, CDR1 is KGHSH and CDR2 is LQKENI. The CDR3 is made up of 17 amino acids. Germline trimming cut 4 bases from V and 6 bases from J; bases unmatched to any gene: 12. This CDR3 reads CASSQFPGLALAGELFF. In DNA form, the CDR3 reads TGTGCCAGCTCACAATTCCCGGGACTAGCACTTGCCGGGGAGCTGTTTTTT.

The chain combines TRBV5-1 with TRBJ1-1; TRBD1 aligns across 7 bases. With 2 bases clipped from V and 3 bases from J, the junction kept 4 bases outside the gene matches. Germline lookup yields CDR1 SGHRS and CDR2 YFSETQ. The CDR3 loop spans 14 amino acids. The CDR3 spells CASSLQGLDTEAFF. CDR3 bases: TGCGCCAGCAGCTTACAGGGGCTTGACACTGAAGCTTTCTTT.

As DNA, the CDR3 is TGCAGCGTACGGATGACAGGGGATCATGGCTACACCTTC. It translates to CSVRMTGDHGYTF. The chain recombines TRBV29-1 with TRBJ1-2, with TRBD1 matching 8 bases. The germline V gene has CDR1 SQVTM and CDR2 ANQGSEA. J gave up 6 bases and V 6 bases, and 9 bases lay outside the gene matches. CDR3 length equals 13 residues. Using reference TRBV29-1 and TRBJ1-2 for the parts outside the CDR3, the full variable domain is SAVISQKPSRDICQRGTSLTIQCQVDSQVTMMFWYRQQPGQSLTLIATANQGSEATYESGFVIDKFPISRPNLTFSTLTVSNMSPEDSSIYLCSVRMTGDHGYTFGSGTRLTVV.

The chain employs TRBV11-1 and TRBJ1-2; 8 nucleotides match TRBD1. V dropped 5 bases and J dropped 7; count of bases not matched to a gene: 9. The CDR3 consists of 14 residues. Germline V gene sequence: CDR1 SGHAT, CDR2 FQDESV (reference sequence). The CDR3 is CASSSRDRTSGYTF. DNA of the CDR3: TGTGCCAGCAGCAGCAGGGACAGGACGTCTGGCTACACCTTC.

The gene calls are TRBV6-4 and TRBJ2-1; TRBD2 aligns across 8 bases. Unmatched junction bases numbered 16, after V lost 6 bases and J lost 9 bases. This CDR3 has 16 amino acids. Germline V gene data show CDR1 as MRHNA and CDR2 as SNTAGT. The CDR3 DNA reads TGTGCCAGCAGCCCAGTAACGGGACTAGGAAGGGGTGAGCAGTTCTTC. Its translation: CASSPVTGLGRGEQFF.

V usage is TRBV6-6 and J usage is TRBJ2-5; 11 bases fit TRBD2. After removal of 5 bases from V and 4 bases from J, the junction contained 9 bases not matched to a gene. CDR3 size: 16 residues. Germline assignment: CDR1 MNHNY and CDR2 SVGAGI (reference sequence). CDR3 sequence: CASSTRLAGSVETQYF. CDR3 sequence (DNA): TGTGCCAGCAGTACCCGACTAGCGGGGTCGGTAGAGACCCAGTACTTC.

This rearrangement joins TRBV5-1 to TRBJ1-1, with 9 bases matching TRBD1. The V gene end was trimmed by 4 bases and the J gene end by 1 base; junction bases not matched to a gene: 2. The CDR3 sequence is 14 residues long. From germline, CDR1 is SGHRS and CDR2 YFSETQ. This chain's CDR3 is CASSMGQGNTEAFF. DNA of the CDR3: TGCGCCAGCAGCATGGGACAGGGGAACACTGAAGCTTTCTTT.

The chain employs TRBV5-6 and TRBJ1-1; TRBD1 matches at 9 bases. The J segment lost 7 bases and the V segment lost 3 bases, leaving 7 bases of the junction unmatched. CDR3 length equals 14 residues. CDR1 is SGHDT and CDR2 is YYEEEE in the germline V gene. This chain's CDR3 is CASSYATGGGEAFF. In nucleotides, the CDR3 is TGTGCCAGCAGCTACGCCACAGGGGGCGGTGAAGCTTTCTTT. The full variable domain, its missing parts supplied by reference TRBV5-6 and TRBJ1-1, is DAGVTQSPTHLIKTRGQQVTLRCSPKSGHDTVSWYQQALGQGPQFIFQYYEEEERQRGNFPDRFSGHQFPNYSSELNVNALLLGDSALYLCASSYATGGGEAFFGQGTRLTVV.

As concerns this clone: Other DNA sequences within the sample encode an identical CDR3. The chain joins TRBV5-4 to TRBJ1-1; possible D gene TRBD1, 6 bases. CDR3 size: 12 residues. Germline assignment: CDR1 SGHNT and CDR2 YYREEE (reference sequence). The V end was cut by 4 bases, the J end by 8 bases, with 12 bases between. CDR3 amino acids: CASSQGQGEAFF. The CDR3 region has the DNA TGTGCCAGCAGCCAGGGGCAGGGCGAAGCTTTCTTT. Combining the CDR3 with reference TRBV5-4 and TRBJ1-1 gives the whole variable domain ETGVTQSPTHLIKTRGQQVTLRCSSQSGHNTVSWYQQALGQGPQFIFQYYREEENGRGNFPPRFSGLQFPNYSSELNVNALELDDSALYLCASSQGQGEAFFGQGTRLTVV.

The gene calls are TRBV5-1 and TRBJ1-2, with TRBD1 identical over 7 bases. This CDR3 is built from 16 residues. After removal of 3 bases from V and 4 bases from J, the junction contained 12 bases not matched to a gene. Germline CDR1 is SGHRS and CDR2 is YFSETQ. CDR3 DNA: TGCGCCAGCAGCTACGAGGGGGCGAGACTCGGCTATGGCTACACCTTC. This encodes CASSYEGARLGYGYTF.

This chain connects TRBV9 to TRBJ2-3; TRBD2 agrees at 8 bases. With 4 bases clipped from V and 0 bases from J, the junction kept 13 bases outside the gene matches. From germline, CDR1 is SGDLS and CDR2 YYNGEE. The CDR3 sequence is 18 residues long. This CDR3 is CASSSLPGLVSSTDTQYF. The CDR3 DNA is TGTGCCAGCAGCTCGCTCCCGGGACTAGTGTCTAGCACAGATACGCAGTATTTT.